This T cell receptor (beta chain) stems from a study of CD8 T cells in Susac syndrome. Deletions cut 3 bases from V and 0 bases from J, with 17 bases between. The CDR3 totals 17 residues. Germline CDR1 and CDR2: SGDLS and YYNGEE. Sequencing of TCR beta was carried out in blood CD8+ and CD4+ T cells. Negative magnetic isolation gave CD8+ and CD4+ cells; FACS enriched CD8+ TEMRA. With random hexamers, roughly 0.45 to 1 ug RNA was reverse transcribed. immunoSEQ multiplex PCR amplified TCR beta CDR3 across 54 Vbeta, 13 Jbeta. TCRdb reprocessed the immunoSEQ multiplex PCR reads with MiXCR, giving one entry per CDR3 protein. The sample contains some 180,000 distinct CDR3 sequences, approximately 93% of which appear only once.

Sequencing was performed on CD4+ T cells from PBMCs. The gene calls are TRBV9 and TRBJ2-3; a possible D gene is TRBD1 (5 bases). This clonotype was obtained from a human donor in good health. In nucleotides, the CDR3 is TGTGCCAGCAGCGCTCAGCTTAGGGGCTTAAGCACAGATACGCAGTATTTT. This encodes CASSAQLRGLSTDTQYF.